This T cell receptor beta chain was profiled in a study of shared clonotypes between healthy human individuals. Notes on the study in general: Sharing across four donors was highest in naive CD4 (roughly 5%) and lowest in memory CD8 (roughly 0.4%). Unshared clonotypes carried lower generation probabilities than those common to all four donors.

Naive CD8 cells comprised CD45RO-negative, CCR7-positively selected cells, excluding terminally differentiated effector memory CD45RA+ cells. The V end was cut by 0 bases, the J end by 5 bases, with 5 bases between. Germline values: CDR1 PRHDT, CDR2 FYEKMQ (reference sequence). CDR3 size: 12 residues. Comment on this clone: What it recognizes is unknown.

TCRdb's copy holds only in-frame clones and misses some; the assay was immunoSEQ multiplex PCR. This sample has about 580,000 clones; 95% to 98% occur once, and the top ten carry roughly 0.29%. The sequencing input was naive CD8+ T cells sorted from blood. The TCR was taken from a man aged 30-40 years in good health. The chain carries TRBV13 and TRBJ2-7, with D possibly being TRBD1 (5 bases). The CDR3 DNA reads TGTGCCAGCAGCTTAGGACAGGACGAGCAGTACTTC. Translated: CASSLGQDEQYF.